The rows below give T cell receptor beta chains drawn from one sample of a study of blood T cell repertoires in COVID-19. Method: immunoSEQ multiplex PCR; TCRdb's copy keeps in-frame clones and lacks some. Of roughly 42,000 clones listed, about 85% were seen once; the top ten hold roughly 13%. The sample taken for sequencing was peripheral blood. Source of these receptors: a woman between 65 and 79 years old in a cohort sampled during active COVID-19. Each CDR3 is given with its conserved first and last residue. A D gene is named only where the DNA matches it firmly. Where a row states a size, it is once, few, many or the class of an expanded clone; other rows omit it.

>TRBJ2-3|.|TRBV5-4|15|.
CASSVVSGSTDTQYF
TGTGCCAGCAGCGTGGTGTCCGGGAGCACAGATACGCAGTATTTT
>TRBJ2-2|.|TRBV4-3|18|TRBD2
CASSQDFTSGINTGELFF
TGCGCCAGCAGCCAAGATTTTACTAGCGGGATAAACACCGGGGAGCTGTTTTTT
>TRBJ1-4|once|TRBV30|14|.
CAWVDRSTNEKLFF
TGTGCCTGGGTAGACAGATCAACTAATGAAAAACTGTTTTTT
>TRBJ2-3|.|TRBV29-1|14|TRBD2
CSVQREGSTDTQYF
TGCAGCGTACAGCGGGAGGGGAGCACAGATACGCAGTATTTT
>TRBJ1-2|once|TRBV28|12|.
CASSPTWRGYTF
TGTGCCAGCAGCCCGACCTGGAGGGGCTACACCTTC
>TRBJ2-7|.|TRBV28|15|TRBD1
CASSRGGQGAGEQYF
TGTGCCAGCAGTAGGGGGGGACAGGGGGCTGGCGAGCAGTACTTC
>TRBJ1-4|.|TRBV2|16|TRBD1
CASSRDRGSTNEKLFF
TGTGCCAGCAGTCGGGACAGGGGGTCAACTAATGAAAAACTGTTTTTT
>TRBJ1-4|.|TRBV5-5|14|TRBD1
CASSFEGTGEKLFF
TGTGCCAGCAGCTTCGAAGGGACAGGAGAAAAACTGTTTTTT
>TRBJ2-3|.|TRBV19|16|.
CASSIAALPSTDTQYF
TGTGCCAGTAGTATAGCAGCACTACCTAGCACAGATACGCAGTATTTT
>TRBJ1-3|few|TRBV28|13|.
CASSLNNGNTIYF
TGTGCCAGCAGTTTAAACAACGGAAACACCATATATTTT
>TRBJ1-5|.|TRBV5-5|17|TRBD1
CASSATTGGGSNQPQHF
TGTGCCAGCAGCGCTACAACAGGGGGCGGAAGCAATCAGCCCCAGCATTTT
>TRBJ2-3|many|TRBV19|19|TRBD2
CASSIGVGLAGRYTDTQYF
TGTGCCAGTAGTATCGGTGTGGGACTAGCGGGTCGTTACACAGATACGCAGTATTTT
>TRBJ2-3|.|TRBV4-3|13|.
CASSQVTADTQYF
TGCGCCAGCAGCCAAGTCACTGCAGATACGCAGTATTTT
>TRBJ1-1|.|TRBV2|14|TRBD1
CATTGGASDTEAFF
TGTGCCACCACAGGGGGCGCGTCGGACACTGAAGCTTTCTTT